One sample yielded the 9 T cell receptor beta chains listed below, sequenced in a study of OX40 agonist ivuxolimab in advanced cancers. Using immunoSEQ multiplex PCR, the repertoire was profiled, and TCRdb retains in-frame clones only, with some absent. The table has approximately 40,000 clones, under 90% seen once. The sample in question was CD4+ or CD8+ T cells sorted from blood, obtained in a trial of the OX40 agonist ivuxolimab. These receptors originate from an adult with an advanced solid tumor such as melanoma, head and neck, liver or kidney cancer.

This chain connects TRBV4-1 to TRBJ2-1, with 9 bases matching TRBD1. V shed 4 bases, J shed 9 bases, and the junction held 4 bases outside the gene matches. This CDR3 is 13 amino acids long. Germline V lookup: CDR1 MGHRA, CDR2 YSYEKL. CDR3 nucleotides: TGCGCCAGCAGCCGAACAGGGGGCAGTGAGCAGTTCTTC. It is translated as CASSRTGGSEQFF.

The rearrangement links TRBV7-9 to TRBJ2-3, with 13 bases identical to TRBD2. The germline V gene has CDR1 SEHNR and CDR2 FQNEAQ (reference sequence). The CDR3 contains 16 residues. With V trimmed by 0 bases and J by 5 bases, 2 bases remained unmatched. In DNA form, the CDR3 reads TGTGCCAGCAGCTTAGCGGGGACTAGCGGGATAGATACGCAGTATTTT. Residues: CASSLAGTSGIDTQYF.

The genes are TRBV6-1 and TRBJ2-7; D unclear. V was shortened by 10 bases and J by 1 base, with 17 bases between the two germline ends. Germline CDR1 MNHNS, CDR2 SASEGT. The CDR3 covers 14 residues. CDR3 sequence (DNA): TGTGCCACCTCCCGTACAGACCAGTCCTACGAGCAGTACTTC. Encoded protein: CATSRTDQSYEQYF.

V is TRBV5-1 and J is TRBJ2-7, with TRBD2 as a possible D gene (6 bases). CDR1 is SGHRS, CDR2 YFSETQ, per germline. Trimming removed 0 bases from V and 4 bases from J, with 11 bases in between. CDR3 length: 14 residues. The CDR3 region is CASSLAGDFYEQYF. DNA of the CDR3: TGCGCCAGCAGCTTGGCCGGGGACTTTTACGAGCAGTACTTC.

The chain links TRBV11-2 to TRBJ2-2, with TRBD2 identical over 9 bases. Germline loops: CDR1 SGHAT, CDR2 FQNNGV. This CDR3 contains 16 residues. After removal of 4 bases from V and 1 base from J, the junction contained 4 bases not matched to a gene. The DNA for the CDR3 is TGTGCCAGCAGCTATCAGACTAGCGGGAACACCGGGGAGCTGTTTTTT. Protein product: CASSYQTSGNTGELFF.

The chain uses TRBV10-1 and TRBJ1-2, with D maybe TRBD1 (5 bases). Germline CDR1 and CDR2: WNHNN and SYGVQD (reference sequence). V lost 5 bases, J lost 8 bases, and 15 bases lay in between. This CDR3 has 13 residues. CDR3 amino acids: CASSSGQSGGYTF. Here the CDR3 DNA reads TGCGCCAGCAGTTCAGGGCAAAGTGGCGGCTACACCTTC.

The chain links TRBV5-1 to TRBJ1-2; D not resolved. The V end lost 4 bases, the J end lost 2 bases, and 9 bases lay between the germline ends. CDR1 is SGHRS, CDR2 YFSETQ, per germline. The length of the CDR3 is 13 residues. This CDR3 is CASSPGENYGYTF. CDR3 in DNA: TGCGCCAGCAGCCCCGGCGAGAACTATGGCTACACCTTC.

The chain combines TRBV6-1 with TRBJ1-5; D ambiguous. Trimming cost V 5 bases and J 8 bases, with 19 bases left between them. CDR1 and CDR2 from the germline V gene are MNHNS and SASEGT. The CDR3 totals 15 residues. The CDR3 DNA follows: TGTGCCAGCAGTCCTATGGATGGTACGGGAGAGCCCCAGCATTTT. Protein product: CASSPMDGTGEPQHF.

The chain links TRBV18 to TRBJ2-3; 8 bases fit TRBD1. The V gene's germline CDR1 is KGHSH and CDR2 LQKENI. Germline trimming cut 3 bases from V and 3 bases from J; bases unmatched to any gene: 11. This CDR3 is 17 amino acids long. In nucleotides, the CDR3 is TGTGCCAGCTCACCCGCCAGGGGGCTAGGAGTGACAGATACGCAGTATTTT. Its protein product is CASSPARGLGVTDTQYF.